The 10 T cell receptor beta chains presented below share a single source sample, sequenced in a study of T cell repertoires in cytomegalovirus infection. One entry per CDR3 protein, called by TCRdb with MiXCR from the reads. The top ten hold about 81% of the sample, which has 90,000 to 110,000 distinct CDR3 sequences, about 30% seen once. Antigens for these TCRs are unknown. The material was CD8+ T cells from cultured PBMCs, obtained from culture after CMV antigen stimulation. These receptors originate from a human donor in good health (CMV status not recorded). Some clones in this sample may be carry-over from other donors' samples.

This clonotype was detected a few times. This chain connects TRBV7-9 to TRBJ2-6, with D maybe TRBD1 (5 bases). Per the germline V gene, CDR1 is SEHNR and CDR2 is FQNEAQ (reference sequence). The CDR3 runs 13 residues. The V end was cut by 5 bases, the J end by 8 bases, with 10 bases between. DNA for the CDR3: TGTGCCAGCAGCATGGACATGCCCAACGTCCTGACTTTC. Protein: CASSMDMPNVLTF.

The chain joins TRBV28 to TRBJ2-2; D perhaps matches TRBD1 (6 bases). CDR3 length: 14 residues. The germline gives CDR1 MDHEN, CDR2 SYDVKM. V gave up 3 bases and J gave up 6 bases, with 11 bases separating them. CDR3 residues: CASSFRQVPGELFF. In DNA, the CDR3 is TGTGCCAGCAGTTTCCGACAGGTCCCCGGGGAGCTGTTTTTT.

The V gene is TRBV5-4, the J gene TRBJ2-2; D ambiguous. Trimming shortened V by 2 bases and J by 7 bases, and 6 bases separated the two germline ends. The CDR3 has 12 amino acids. The germline V gene has CDR1 SGHNT and CDR2 YYREEE (reference sequence). The CDR3 DNA sequence: TGTGCCAGCAGCTTATCGAACGGGGAGCTGTTTTTT. It specifies CASSLSNGELFF.

Many counts were recorded for this clonotype. The CDR3 sequence is CASSFGPGLSDTDTQYF. The DNA for the CDR3 is TGTGCCAGCAGCTTTGGACCGGGACTGAGCGACACAGATACGCAGTATTTT. The chain has TRBV7-8 and TRBJ2-3, with D tentatively TRBD2 (6 bases). The CDR3 sequence is 17 residues long. Germline V CDR1 and CDR2: SGHVS, FQNEAQ. V lost 3 bases, J lost 2 bases, and 18 bases lay in between.

The chain has TRBV7-6 and TRBJ2-6; possibly TRBD1 for D (6 bases). The V gene lost 3 bases and the J gene lost 0 bases, with 12 bases spanning the gap. Per germline, CDR1 SGHVS and CDR2 FNYEAQ. This CDR3 region has 17 residues. CDR3 loop: CASSFDRFYSGANVLTF. The DNA of the CDR3 is TGTGCCAGCAGCTTCGACAGGTTTTACTCTGGGGCCAACGTCCTGACTTTC.

The chain joins TRBV14 to TRBJ2-1; D call uncertain. The CDR3 runs to 12 residues. Germline-derived CDR1 and CDR2 are SGHDN and FVKESK. With 10 bases removed from V and 4 bases from J, the gap between germline ends came to 11 bases. For the CDR3, the DNA is TGTGCCACCGGGTTCGGATACAATGAGCAGTTCTTC. Protein: CATGFGYNEQFF.

This clonotype was observed a few times. The chain links TRBV6-2 or TRBV6-3 to TRBJ2-7, with 7 bases matching TRBD2. The V gene's germline CDR1 is MNHEY and CDR2 SVGEGT. The junction had 9 bases not matched to a gene; V was cut back by 5 bases and J by 5 bases. The CDR3 consists of 14 residues. The CDR3 DNA is TGTGCCAGCAGTAGTCGGGACTACCTCGACGAGCAGTACTTC. Its translation is CASSSRDYLDEQYF.

This clonotype came up many times. The genes are TRBV2 and TRBJ2-2, with D uncertain. The V end was cut by 2 bases, the J end by 5 bases, with 12 bases between. The CDR3 has 15 residues. Germline values: CDR1 SNHLY, CDR2 FYNNEI. CDR3 sequence: CASSELPTPTGELFF. The CDR3 DNA reads as TGTGCCAGCAGTGAACTACCTACCCCTACCGGGGAGCTGTTTTTT.

The rearrangement joins TRBV20-1 to TRBJ2-1; 9 bases map to TRBD2. CDR1 and CDR2 from the germline V gene are DFQATT and SNEGSKA (reference sequence). CDR3 length: 15 amino acids. J gave up 4 bases and V 2 bases, and 6 bases lay outside the gene matches. The chain's CDR3 is CSARSRGGVYNEQFF. The CDR3 DNA sequence: TGCAGTGCTAGAAGTCGCGGGGGGGTTTACAATGAGCAGTTCTTC.

This clonotype occurred a few times. The chain has TRBV3-1 and TRBJ2-1; tentatively, D is TRBD2 (5 bases). CDR3 length: 15 amino acids. CDR1 and CDR2 from the germline V gene are LGHDT and YNNKEL (reference sequence). Trimming left V 4 bases short and J 4 bases short, with 14 bases between. In nucleotides, the CDR3 is TGTGCCAGCAGCCCGGACTTGGACCATTACAATGAGCAGTTCTTC. It encodes CASSPDLDHYNEQFF.